The 9 T cell receptor beta chains reported below all come from one sample, sequenced in a study of shared clonotypes between healthy human individuals. Assay: immunoSEQ multiplex PCR; the TCRdb copy retains only in-frame clones and omits some. There are hundreds of thousands of clones in the sample; almost 97% occur only once, and under 0.06% lies in the top ten. The material sequenced was naive CD4+ T cells sorted from blood. Subset indicated: CD45RA+ positively selected. The source of these receptors is a woman in her thirties in good health.

The chain is built from TRBV5-4 and TRBJ1-5, with D unclear. CDR3 length: 14 residues. Germline assignment: CDR1 SGHNT and CDR2 YYREEE (reference sequence). V dropped 7 bases and J dropped 0 bases, with 11 bases sitting between them. The CDR3 DNA sequence: TGTGCCAGCGGGAAGGATTATAGCAATCAGCCCCAGCATTTT. It is translated as CASGKDYSNQPQHF.

The V and J genes are TRBV2 and TRBJ1-5; tentative D call: TRBD1 (6 bases). CDR1 and CDR2 (germline): SNHLY, FYNNEI. Between the trimmed V and J ends, which lost 7 bases and 5 bases, there was a span of 15 bases. The CDR3 covers 14 residues. Here the CDR3 reads CASKWTALDQPQHF. DNA for the CDR3: TGTGCCAGCAAATGGACAGCTCTCGATCAGCCCCAGCATTTT.

The chain has TRBV6-6 and TRBJ2-7; 10 bases agree with TRBD2. The CDR3 loop spans 14 amino acids. J lost 5 bases, V lost 5 bases, and 6 bases had no gene match. Germline V gene data show CDR1 as MNHNY and CDR2 as SVGAGI (reference sequence). The CDR3 DNA reads as TGTGCCAGCAGTCTCCTAGCGGGAGTCAACGAGCAGTACTTC. Translated, it gives CASSLLAGVNEQYF.

The chain uses TRBV27 and TRBJ2-6, with D perhaps matching TRBD1 (8 bases). From germline, CDR1 is MNHEY and CDR2 SMNVEV (reference sequence). V lost 4 bases and J 0 bases, leaving 19 bases between the germline ends. The CDR3 extends over 19 amino acids. This CDR3 is CASSSRGGQADSGANVLTF. The CDR3 region has the DNA TGTGCCAGCAGTTCTAGGGGGGGACAGGCTGACTCTGGGGCCAACGTCCTGACTTTC.

The genes are TRBV28 and TRBJ1-2, with 12 positions matching TRBD1. The ends lost 4 bases at V and 4 bases at J; junction bases unmatched: 7. Germline lookup yields CDR1 MDHEN and CDR2 SYDVKM. The CDR3 spans 16 residues. The CDR3 protein is CASSSPGTGGLYGYTF. The CDR3 region has the DNA TGTGCCAGCAGTTCACCCGGGACAGGGGGCCTCTATGGCTACACCTTC.

The chain joins TRBV2 to TRBJ1-5; D unclear. CDR3 length equals 14 residues. The ends were cut back, 3 bases at V and 6 bases at J, with 12 bases in the middle. Per the germline V gene, CDR1 is SNHLY and CDR2 is FYNNEI. CDR3 region: CASSESGEAQPQHF. CDR3 coding DNA: TGTGCCAGCAGTGAGTCCGGGGAGGCTCAGCCCCAGCATTTT.

This clone has a single count. V gene TRBV11-2 combines with J gene TRBJ2-7, with D uncertain. V was pared by 1 base and J by 5 bases, with 9 bases between. This CDR3 is 13 amino acids long. The germline V gene has CDR1 SGHAT and CDR2 FQNNGV. The CDR3 loop reads CASSLAGRNEQYF. The CDR3 DNA reads TGTGCCAGCAGCTTAGCGGGCAGGAACGAGCAGTACTTC.

The chain couples TRBV7-2 to TRBJ2-7, with D unclear. Looked up from germline, CDR1 is SGHTA and CDR2 is FQGNSA. The CDR3 has 13 residues. The V and J ends lost 4 bases and 0 bases respectively, with 7 bases between them. CDR3 region: CASSSQSSYEQYF. The CDR3 DNA sequence: TGTGCCAGCAGCTCCCAGAGCTCCTACGAGCAGTACTTC.

The chain couples TRBV18 to TRBJ1-6, with unresolved D. Per the germline V gene, CDR1 is KGHSH and CDR2 is LQKENI. The CDR3 is 14 amino acids. The germline V and J ends were trimmed by 4 bases and 10 bases, with 14 bases remaining between them. In DNA form, the CDR3 reads TGTGCCAGCTCACGATCGGAGGTTGGCTCACCCCTCCACTTT. Its protein is CASSRSEVGSPLHF. Looking up the rest from reference TRBV18 and TRBJ1-6 gives the full variable domain: NAGVMQNPRHLVRRRGQEARLRCSPMKGHSHVYWYRQLPEEGLKFMVYLQKENIIDESGMPKERFSAEFPKEGPSILRIQQVVRGDSAAYFCASSRSEVGSPLHFGNGTRLTVT.